This entry lists 30 T cell receptor beta chains sequenced from one sample in a study of beta chain features in type 1 diabetes. The whole isolated RNA underwent reverse transcription, so sequencing captured expressed TCRB transcripts. This table comes from immunoSEQ multiplex PCR, and its TCRdb copy is limited to in-frame clones, with some not included. Here the sample spans a few hundred thousand clones, more than 13% being singletons. Specimen: naive CD4+ T cells from blood. Receptor source: a woman aged 18-29 years in good health.

This clone was detected a few times. In the same sample, other DNA sequences code for this CDR3. V gene TRBV30 combines with J gene TRBJ1-1, with TRBD1 matching over 7 bases. This CDR3 is 13 amino acids long. V lost 3 bases to trimming and J lost 0 bases; unmatched junction nucleotides: 1. Germline-derived CDR1 and CDR2 are GTSNPN and SVGIG (reference sequence). This chain's CDR3 is CAWRTGLNTEAFF. In DNA form, the CDR3 reads TGTGCCTGGAGGACAGGGTTGAACACTGAAGCTTTCTTT.

This clone has a handful of counts. The V gene is TRBV28, the J gene TRBJ1-5, with TRBD1 as a possible D gene (5 bases). CDR3 length: 14 residues. V lost 5 bases and J lost 1, with 9 bases in between. The germline CDR1 and CDR2 sequences are MDHEN and SYDVKM. CDR3 bases: TGTGCCAGCAGTCGGAGACAGAGCAATCAGCCCCAGCATTTT. Amino acid sequence: CASSRRQSNQPQHF.

In its sample, this clone was seen a few times. The CDR3: CASSLGGQGADTQYF. DNA for the CDR3: TGTGCCAGCAGCTTAGGGGGACAGGGGGCGGATACGCAGTATTTT. The chain employs TRBV7-2 and TRBJ2-3, with 12 bases matching TRBD1. Germline assignment: CDR1 SGHTA and CDR2 FQGNSA. The CDR3 has 15 residues. The ends lost 1 base at V and 6 bases at J; junction bases unmatched: 2.

The CDR3 sequence is CASSLHKAGGRREQFF. The DNA for the CDR3 is TGCGCCAGCAGCCTCCATAAAGCGGGAGGGCGGCGAGAGCAGTTCTTC. The genes are TRBV4-3 and TRBJ2-1, with 10 bases fitting TRBD2. Germline-derived CDR1 and CDR2 are LGHNA and YSLEER. The CDR3 totals 16 residues. The trim removed 4 bases at V and 10 bases at J, leaving 13 bases unmatched.

This clone has more than one count but fewer than ten. The chain carries TRBV30 and TRBJ2-3; TRBD1 agrees at 10 bases. The CDR3 is made up of 14 amino acids. CDR1 is GTSNPN, CDR2 SVGIG, per germline (reference sequence). With 0 bases clipped from V and 6 bases from J, the junction kept 3 bases outside the gene matches. For the CDR3, the DNA is TGTGCCTGGAGTGTACGGGGACAGGGGGATACGCAGTATTTT. This translates into CAWSVRGQGDTQYF.

The V and J genes are TRBV30 and TRBJ2-1; possible D gene TRBD1, 5 bases. Per germline, CDR1 GTSNPN and CDR2 SVGIG (reference sequence). The ends were cut back, 0 bases at V and 4 bases at J, with 10 bases in the middle. CDR3 length equals 14 residues. CDR3: CAWSVLDIYNEQFF. Written as DNA, the CDR3 is TGTGCCTGGAGTGTTCTGGACATTTACAATGAGCAGTTCTTC.

This clone was observed a handful of times. This rearrangement joins TRBV28 to TRBJ2-7, with TRBD1 matching over 8 bases. This CDR3 is built from 14 residues. The V and J ends lost 5 bases and 0 bases, in that order; junction bases with no gene match: 3. Germline V CDR1 and CDR2: MDHEN, SYDVKM. The CDR3 here is CASSRTGSSYEQYF. For the CDR3, the DNA is TGTGCCAGCAGTAGGACAGGGTCCTCCTACGAGCAGTACTTC.

This clone was seen a few times. V is TRBV13 and J is TRBJ2-2; D may be TRBD1 (6 bases). CDR1 is PRHDT and CDR2 is FYEKMQ in the germline V gene (reference sequence). This CDR3 has 14 residues. Trimming removed 4 bases at V and 6 bases at J, with 12 bases between. For the CDR3, the DNA is TGTGCCAGCAGCTACCTCAGGGGTTCCGGGGAGCTGTTTTTT. This sequence encodes CASSYLRGSGELFF.

The chain carries TRBV11-2 and TRBJ2-5, with a weak D call TRBD2 (6 bases). The V and J ends lost 5 bases and 3 bases respectively, with 16 bases between them. Germline V gene lookup returns CDR1 SGHAT and CDR2 FQNNGV. The CDR3 consists of 15 residues. The CDR3 DNA reads as TGTGCCAGCAGCCCCCGCCTCGGGAGCAAAGAGACCCAGTACTTC. Its protein product is CASSPRLGSKETQYF.

In its sample, this clone was seen a few times. The chain is built from TRBV5-1 and TRBJ2-6; 8 nucleotides match TRBD1. This CDR3 contains 16 residues. The V segment lost 5 bases and the J segment 0 bases; nucleotides outside the gene matches: 4. The germline gives CDR1 SGHRS, CDR2 YFSETQ. The CDR3 DNA sequence: TGCGCCAGCAGGGACAGGGAAACCTCTGGGGCCAACGTCCTGACTTTC. Protein sequence: CASRDRETSGANVLTF.

The sample holds a few counts of this clone. The CDR3 bases are TGTGCCAGCAGCCCCTTCACAGCAGGAAACACCATATATTTT. It encodes CASSPFTAGNTIYF. This chain joins TRBV28 and TRBJ1-3; D gene uncertain. V was shortened by 6 bases and J by 4 bases, with 13 bases between the two germline ends. Germline values: CDR1 MDHEN, CDR2 SYDVKM. The CDR3 is 14 residues long. Drawing the rest from reference TRBV28 and TRBJ1-3, the complete variable domain is DVKVTQSSRYLVKRTGEKVFLECVQDMDHENMFWYRQDPGLGLRLIYFSYDVKMKEKGDIPEGYSVSREKKERFSLILESASTNQTSMYLCASSPFTAGNTIYFGEGSWLTVV.

V gene TRBV27 combines with J gene TRBJ2-4, with TRBD2 matching 10 bases. CDR1 MNHEY and CDR2 SMNVEV come from the germline V gene (reference sequence). There are 18 residues in the CDR3. The CDR3 sequence: CAVRGATSGIGVKNIQYF. CDR3 coding DNA: TGTGCAGTTAGGGGGGCCACTAGCGGGATTGGGGTCAAAAACATTCAGTACTTC.

This clone was detected only a few times. The rearrangement joins TRBV18 to TRBJ1-1, with 9 bases matching TRBD1. The CDR3 is 14 residues long. Germline loops: CDR1 KGHSH, CDR2 LQKENI. After removal of 3 bases from V and 7 bases from J, the junction contained 6 bases not matched to a gene. In nucleotides, the CDR3 is TGTGCCAGCTCACCGGGACAGGGTATTGGTGAAGCTTTCTTT. It encodes CASSPGQGIGEAFF.

This clone was detected only a few times. V and J are TRBV30 and TRBJ1-2; D gene unclear. The CDR3 extends over 13 amino acids. With 1 base removed from V and 8 bases from J, the gap between germline ends came to 14 bases. Germline CDR1 GTSNPN, CDR2 SVGIG (reference sequence). CDR3 loop: CAWSERAKRGYTF. CDR3 coding DNA: TGTGCCTGGAGTGAGAGGGCCAAGAGGGGCTACACCTTC.

This clone was found a few times. This chain uses TRBV6-6 with TRBJ2-7, with TRBD2 identical over 7 bases. Germline lookup yields CDR1 MNHNY and CDR2 SVGAGI (reference sequence). Losses at the gene ends were 6 bases for V and 2 bases for J; bases not matched to a gene: 7. The CDR3 length is 14 residues. The CDR3 protein is CASRYSGPTYEQYF. CDR3 DNA: TGTGCCAGCAGATATAGCGGGCCAACCTACGAGCAGTACTTC.

The V call is TRBV9, the J call TRBJ1-5; D call uncertain. CDR3 size: 14 residues. The V gene lost 7 bases and the J gene lost 1 base, with 12 bases spanning the gap. The V gene's germline CDR1 is SGDLS and CDR2 YYNGEE. Written as DNA, the CDR3 is TGTGCCAGCGGAGGAGCGTGGAGCAATCAGCCCCAGCATTTT. The encoded protein is CASGGAWSNQPQHF.

V and J are TRBV7-2 and TRBJ2-3, with 9 bases fitting TRBD2. Germline assignment: CDR1 SGHTA and CDR2 FQGNSA. The CDR3 sequence is 15 residues long. Unmatched junction bases numbered 4, after V lost 5 bases and J lost 1 base. Written as DNA, the CDR3 is TGTGCCAGCAGCCCGTGGACTAGCGGCACAGATACGCAGTATTTT. It yields the protein CASSPWTSGTDTQYF.

V and J are TRBV18 and TRBJ2-1; a weak D match, TRBD2 (5 bases). V shed 0 bases and J shed 3 bases, with 12 bases lying between them. The germline gives CDR1 KGHSH, CDR2 LQKENI. The CDR3 runs 16 residues. The CDR3 is CASSPPAGRGYNEQFF. CDR3 nucleotide sequence: TGTGCCAGCTCACCACCGGCCGGACGGGGCTACAATGAGCAGTTCTTC. Based on the CDR3 plus reference TRBV18 and TRBJ2-1, the full variable domain is NAGVMQNPRHLVRRRGQEARLRCSPMKGHSHVYWYRQLPEEGLKFMVYLQKENIIDESGMPKERFSAEFPKEGPSILRIQQVVRGDSAAYFCASSPPAGRGYNEQFFGPGTRLTVL.

This clone was counted between two and nine times. The gene calls are TRBV30 and TRBJ2-5; D call uncertain. The length of the CDR3 is 13 residues. Germline V gene data show CDR1 as GTSNPN and CDR2 as SVGIG (reference sequence). Trimming removed 0 bases at V and 11 bases at J, with 16 bases between. The CDR3 is CAWSVPPGVEQYF. As DNA, the CDR3 is TGTGCCTGGAGTGTACCCCCCGGTGTAGAGCAGTACTTC.

This chain connects TRBV6-5 to TRBJ2-1; 8 bases are shared with TRBD2. Germline-derived CDR1 and CDR2 are MNHEY and SVGAGI. The CDR3 is made up of 15 amino acids. V gave up 7 bases and J gave up 3 bases; unmatched junction bases: 8. CDR3 protein: CASNGAGEGYNEQFF. The CDR3 DNA is TGTGCCAGCAATGGAGCGGGAGAAGGCTACAATGAGCAGTTCTTC.

A few counts support this clone. The V call is TRBV18, the J call TRBJ2-1, with a weak D call TRBD1 (6 bases). Deletions cut 4 bases from V and 4 bases from J, with 11 bases between. CDR1 is KGHSH and CDR2 is LQKENI in the germline V gene. CDR3 size: 14 residues. CDR3 nucleotide sequence: TGTGCCAGCTCACTACAGGGTCCTTACAATGAGCAGTTCTTC. This encodes CASSLQGPYNEQFF.

This clone appeared a few times. DNA for the CDR3: TGTGCCAGCAGTTTTCGAGGGAACGAGCAGTACTTC. Translated: CASSFRGNEQYF. The chain links TRBV28 to TRBJ2-7; possible D gene TRBD2, 5 bases. Germline-derived CDR1 and CDR2 are MDHEN and SYDVKM. The length of the CDR3 is 12 residues. V was shortened by 3 bases and J by 5 bases, with 8 bases between the two germline ends.

This clone was counted between two and nine times. The chain is built from TRBV5-1 and TRBJ2-5, with TRBD1 matching 8 bases. The CDR3 length is 14 residues. With 5 bases clipped from V and 5 bases from J, the junction kept 8 bases outside the gene matches. Germline CDR1 reads SGHRS; CDR2 reads YFSETQ. CDR3 DNA sequence: TGCGCCAGCAGGAGGACAGGGTCAGGGGAGACCCAGTACTTC. Its translation is CASRRTGSGETQYF.

This clone was seen more than once but under ten times. V gene TRBV29-1 combines with J gene TRBJ1-2, with D unclear. Trimming pared 5 bases from V and 4 bases from J, leaving 17 bases between. Per the germline V gene, CDR1 is SQVTM and CDR2 is ANQGSEA. The CDR3 has 14 residues. The CDR3, as DNA: TGCAGCGTTATTTCTCAGGCCCCGTCCTATGGCTACACCTTC. Translated, it gives CSVISQAPSYGYTF.

The chain employs TRBV7-9 and TRBJ2-5; 8 bases fit TRBD2. Germline V gene data show CDR1 as SEHNR and CDR2 as FQNEAQ (reference sequence). Trimming removed 5 bases from V and 5 bases from J; junction bases left unmatched: 13. This CDR3 spans 16 amino acids. The CDR3 region has the DNA TGTGCCAGCAGCCCCCGTATTCTACGGGAGGGGGAGACCCAGTACTTC. Residues: CASSPRILREGETQYF.

This clone was counted a few times. The chain has TRBV6-6 and TRBJ1-1; 8 bases match TRBD1. Per germline, CDR1 MNHNY and CDR2 SVGAGI (reference sequence). V lost 6 bases, J lost 1 base, and 4 bases stayed unmatched. The CDR3 runs 14 residues. The CDR3 nucleotides are TGTGCCAGCAGGTACGGGACAGGGAACACTGAAGCTTTCTTT. Protein sequence: CASRYGTGNTEAFF.

This clone showed up just a few times. The chain is built from TRBV5-4 and TRBJ2-1, with 8 bases that match TRBD2. Germline trimming cut 1 base from V and 2 bases from J; bases unmatched to any gene: 2. Germline V lookup: CDR1 SGHNT, CDR2 YYREEE (reference sequence). The CDR3 covers 15 residues. DNA for the CDR3: TGTGCCAGCAGCTTGTTAGCGGGGCCCTACAATGAGCAGTTCTTC. It translates to CASSLLAGPYNEQFF.

The CDR3, as DNA: TGTGCCAGCTCAGAAACAGGTAATCAGCCCCAGCATTTT. Translating gives CASSETGNQPQHF. The V and J genes are TRBV18 and TRBJ1-5, with D possibly TRBD1 on 5 matching bases. Trimming shortened V by 5 bases and J by 4 bases, and 9 bases separated the two germline ends. The CDR3 loop spans 13 amino acids. Germline V gene lookup returns CDR1 KGHSH and CDR2 LQKENI.

This clone showed up just a few times. V usage is TRBV28 and J usage is TRBJ2-5; 8 bases align to TRBD1. V gave up 5 bases and J gave up 5 bases; unmatched junction bases: 13. The CDR3 is 16 residues long. The V gene's germline CDR1 is MDHEN and CDR2 SYDVKM. Written as DNA, the CDR3 is TGTGCCAGCAGTCTACGCTCAGGGGGCGCCGGGGAGACCCAGTACTTC. This codes for CASSLRSGGAGETQYF.

In its sample, this clone was seen a few times. The chain has TRBV11-1 and TRBJ2-2, with 9 bases fitting TRBD1. The CDR3 loop spans 16 amino acids. Trimming removed 5 bases from V and 3 bases from J; junction bases left unmatched: 7. Germline V gene lookup returns CDR1 SGHAT and CDR2 FQDESV (reference sequence). Here the CDR3 reads CASSLLQGADTGELFF. CDR3 coding DNA: TGTGCCAGCAGCCTGTTACAGGGGGCTGACACCGGGGAGCTGTTTTTT.